Following are 14 T cell receptor beta chains from one sample sequenced in a study of TIL therapy for anti-PD-1-resistant metastatic lung cancer. The time point is: pre-treatment sample, taken before nivolumab and TIL therapy. This was the immunoSEQ v3 assay. Assay: immunoSEQ multiplex PCR; the TCRdb copy retains only in-frame clones and omits some. The table shows just over 20,000 clones, with 78% occurring only once. This specimen was blood, taken at baseline. Receptor source: a person aged 25 to 80 with non-small cell lung cancer.

The chain links TRBV2 to TRBJ2-2, with unresolved D. Germline assignment: CDR1 SNHLY and CDR2 FYNNEI. The CDR3 runs 16 residues. V lost 4 bases, J lost 0 bases, and 12 bases lay in between. The CDR3 here is CASSVFSGTNTGELFF. Written as DNA, the CDR3 is TGTGCCAGCAGTGTATTTTCTGGGACGAACACCGGGGAGCTGTTTTTT.

This clone was seen a handful of times. The V call is TRBV13, the J call TRBJ2-7; 10 bases line up with TRBD2. CDR3 size: 16 residues. The germline CDR1 and CDR2 sequences are PRHDT and FYEKMQ (reference sequence). The V and J ends lost 5 bases and 0 bases, in that order; junction bases with no gene match: 7. The CDR3 DNA reads as TGTGCCAGCAGCGGAGGACTAGCGGAAAGCTCCTACGAGCAGTACTTC. Its translation is CASSGGLAESSYEQYF. The complete variable domain, with remaining parts taken from reference TRBV13 and TRBJ2-7, reads AAGVIQSPRHLIKEKRETATLKCYPIPRHDTVYWYQQGPGQDPQFLISFYEKMQSDKGSIPDRFSAQQFSDYHSELNMSSLELGDSALYFCASSGGLAESSYEQYFGPGTRLTVT.

The chain links TRBV30 to TRBJ1-2, with 8 bases that match TRBD1. The CDR3 extends over 16 amino acids. Germline CDR1 GTSNPN, CDR2 SVGIG (reference sequence). V lost 3 bases to trimming and J lost 5 bases; unmatched junction nucleotides: 14. The CDR3 loop is CAWSEAGQALGYGYTF. DNA of the CDR3: TGTGCCTGGAGCGAGGCGGGACAGGCTTTGGGGTATGGCTACACCTTC. The full variable domain, its missing parts supplied by reference TRBV30 and TRBJ1-2, is SQTIHQWPATLVQPVGSPLSLECTVEGTSNPNLYWYRQAAGRGLQLLFYSVGIGQISSEVPQNLSASRPQDRQFILSSKKLLLSDSGFYLCAWSEAGQALGYGYTFGSGTRLTVV.

In its sample, this clone is medium-sized. The rearrangement uses TRBV30 and TRBJ2-7; 8 bases fit TRBD2. This CDR3 contains 14 residues. The V gene end was trimmed by 2 bases and the J gene end by 3 bases; junction bases not matched to a gene: 6. The germline gives CDR1 GTSNPN, CDR2 SVGIG (reference sequence). CDR3 in amino acids: CAWSTTSGYYEQYF. DNA of the CDR3: TGTGCCTGGAGTACTACTAGCGGATACTACGAGCAGTACTTC.

V and J are TRBV6-6 and TRBJ2-7, with 8 bases matching TRBD1. Germline V lookup: CDR1 MNHNY, CDR2 SVGAGI (reference sequence). The CDR3 totals 14 residues. V shed 8 bases and J 3 bases; nucleotides not matched to a gene: 9. The CDR3 is CASDYGQGGYEQYF. CDR3 DNA sequence: TGTGCCAGCGACTACGGACAGGGAGGCTACGAGCAGTACTTC.

This clone was seen a handful of times. The chain employs TRBV6-5 and TRBJ1-2, with unresolved D. The CDR3 extends over 13 amino acids. Germline V gene sequence: CDR1 MNHEY, CDR2 SVGAGI. V lost 6 bases and J 6 bases, leaving 14 bases between the germline ends. CDR3 sequence reads: CASRGSRVDGYTF. CDR3 nucleotide sequence: TGTGCCAGCAGAGGAAGCAGAGTCGATGGCTACACCTTC.

This clone was seen only once. The rearrangement links TRBV4-3 to TRBJ1-2; D is unclear. Trimming left V 0 bases short and J 4 bases short, with 15 bases between. The CDR3 length is 16 residues. Germline CDR1 reads LGHNA; CDR2 reads YSLEER. The CDR3 DNA reads TGCGCCAGCAGCCAAGAGGGAACGGCCAGCGTCTATGGCTACACCTTC. Encoded protein: CASSQEGTASVYGYTF.

This chain joins TRBV15 and TRBJ1-2; the D gene is possibly TRBD1 (5 bases). The V and J ends lost 8 bases and 0 bases respectively, with 13 bases between them. Looked up from germline, CDR1 is LNHNV and CDR2 is YYDKDF (reference sequence). The CDR3 length is 14 residues. CDR3 sequence: CATRGVDTNYGYTF. In DNA form, the CDR3 reads TGTGCCACCCGTGGCGTGGACACTAACTATGGCTACACCTTC.

The rearrangement uses TRBV6-6 and TRBJ1-1, with no clear D. The CDR3 spans 15 residues. Germline CDR1 and CDR2: MNHNY and SVGAGI (reference sequence). The V end was cut by 2 bases, the J end by 6 bases, with 16 bases between. CDR3 residues: CASSYGGAGRAEAFF. In DNA, the CDR3 is TGTGCCAGCAGTTACGGCGGAGCAGGTAGAGCTGAAGCTTTCTTT.

The rearrangement joins TRBV14 to TRBJ1-3; D gene uncertain. The germline V gene encodes CDR1 SGHDN and CDR2 FVKESK. The V end lost 7 bases, the J end lost 3 bases, and 13 bases lay between the germline ends. The CDR3 runs 14 residues. CDR3 coding DNA: TGTGCCAGCAAGGCACGGGAAGTTGGAAACACCATATATTTT. Residues: CASKAREVGNTIYF.

The chain uses TRBV5-4 and TRBJ1-1; weak D call: TRBD1 (6 bases). From germline, CDR1 is SGHNT and CDR2 YYREEE (reference sequence). The CDR3 is 14 residues long. Trimming removed 5 bases from V and 2 bases from J, with 13 bases in between. The DNA of the CDR3 is TGTGCCAGCAGGAGGGGGGGAACAAACACTGAAGCTTTCTTT. Translating it yields CASRRGGTNTEAFF.

This rearrangement joins TRBV5-1 to TRBJ1-6; possible D gene TRBD1, 6 bases. The CDR3 covers 15 residues. The germline V gene encodes CDR1 SGHRS and CDR2 YFSETQ. Between the trimmed V and J ends, which lost 0 bases and 4 bases, there was a span of 8 bases. CDR3 in amino acids: CASSLEGGYNSPLHF. CDR3 DNA: TGCGCCAGCAGCTTGGAGGGGGGATATAATTCACCCCTCCACTTT. The full variable domain, in which reference TRBV5-1 and TRBJ1-6 provide the parts outside the CDR3, is KAGVTQTPRYLIKTRGQQVTLSCSPISGHRSVSWYQQTPGQGLQFLFEYFSETQRNKGNFPGRFSGRQFSNSRSEMNVSTLELGDSALYLCASSLEGGYNSPLHFGNGTRLTVT.

The V call is TRBV19, the J call TRBJ2-3, with 9 bases aligning to TRBD2. The germline V gene encodes CDR1 LNHDA and CDR2 SQIVND (reference sequence). CDR3 size: 14 residues. V lost 6 bases to trimming and J lost 1 base; unmatched junction nucleotides: 2. CDR3 loop: CASSRTSGTDTQYF. The DNA for the CDR3 is TGTGCCAGTAGCCGGACTAGCGGCACAGATACGCAGTATTTT.

The chain employs TRBV6-6 and TRBJ2-1; no firm D call. The CDR3 consists of 12 residues. Deletions cut 7 bases from V and 0 bases from J, with 4 bases between. Germline lookup yields CDR1 MNHNY and CDR2 SVGAGI (reference sequence). CDR3 residues: CASKSSYNEQFF. CDR3 nucleotides: TGTGCCAGCAAGAGCTCCTACAATGAGCAGTTCTTC.